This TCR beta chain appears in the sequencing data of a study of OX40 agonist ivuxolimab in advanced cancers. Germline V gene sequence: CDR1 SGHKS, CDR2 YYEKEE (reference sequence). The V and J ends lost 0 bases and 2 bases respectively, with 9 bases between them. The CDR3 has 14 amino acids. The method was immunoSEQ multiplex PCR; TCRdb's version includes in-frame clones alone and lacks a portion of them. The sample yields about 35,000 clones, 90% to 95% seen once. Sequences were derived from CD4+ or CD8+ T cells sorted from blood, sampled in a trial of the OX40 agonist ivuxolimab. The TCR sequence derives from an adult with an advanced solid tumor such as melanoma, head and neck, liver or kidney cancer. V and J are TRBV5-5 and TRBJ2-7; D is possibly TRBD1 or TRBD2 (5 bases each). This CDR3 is CASSLGQGAYEQYF. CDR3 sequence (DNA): TGTGCCAGCAGCTTGGGGCAGGGAGCCTACGAGCAGTACTTC.